The T cell receptor (beta chain) described here comes from a study of blood T cell repertoires in COVID-19. Clones were read by immunoSEQ multiplex PCR, and TCRdb kept only the in-frame ones, dropping some. The sample lists 650,000 to 800,000 clones; approximately 90% were seen once. The trim removed 4 bases at V and 8 bases at J, leaving 14 bases unmatched. In germline, CDR1 is LGHDT, CDR2 YNNKEL (reference sequence). The CDR3 loop spans 16 amino acids. This clonotype was sampled from a woman in her late teens or twenties with acute or convalescent COVID-19. The sequenced sample consisted of peripheral blood. The V call is TRBV3-1 (or the pseudogene TRBV3-2), the J call TRBJ2-1, with 7 bases lining up with TRBD1. The CDR3 protein is CASSPRDRGPFYEQFF. The CDR3 nucleotides read TGTGCCAGCAGCCCCAGGGATAGGGGGCCATTCTATGAGCAGTTCTTC.